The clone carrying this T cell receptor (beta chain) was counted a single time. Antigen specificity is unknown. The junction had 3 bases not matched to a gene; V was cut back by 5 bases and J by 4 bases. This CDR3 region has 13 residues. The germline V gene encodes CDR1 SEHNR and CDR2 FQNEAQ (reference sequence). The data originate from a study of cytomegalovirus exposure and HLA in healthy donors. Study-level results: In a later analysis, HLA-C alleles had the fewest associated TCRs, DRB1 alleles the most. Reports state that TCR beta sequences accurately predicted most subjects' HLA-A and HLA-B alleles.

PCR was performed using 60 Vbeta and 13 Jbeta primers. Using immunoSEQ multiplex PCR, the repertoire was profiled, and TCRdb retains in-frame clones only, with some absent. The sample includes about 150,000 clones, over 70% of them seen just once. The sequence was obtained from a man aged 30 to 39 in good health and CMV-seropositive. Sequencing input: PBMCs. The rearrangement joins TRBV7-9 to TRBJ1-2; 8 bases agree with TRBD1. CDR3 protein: CASSHRGGYGYTF. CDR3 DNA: TGTGCCAGCAGCCACAGGGGGGGCTATGGCTACACCTTC. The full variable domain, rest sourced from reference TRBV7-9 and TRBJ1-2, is DTGVSQNPRHKITKRGQNVTFRCDPISEHNRLYWYRQTLGQGPEFLTYFQNEAQLEKSRLLSDRFSAERPKGSFSTLEIQRTEQGDSAMYLCASSHRGGYGYTFGSGTRLTVV.